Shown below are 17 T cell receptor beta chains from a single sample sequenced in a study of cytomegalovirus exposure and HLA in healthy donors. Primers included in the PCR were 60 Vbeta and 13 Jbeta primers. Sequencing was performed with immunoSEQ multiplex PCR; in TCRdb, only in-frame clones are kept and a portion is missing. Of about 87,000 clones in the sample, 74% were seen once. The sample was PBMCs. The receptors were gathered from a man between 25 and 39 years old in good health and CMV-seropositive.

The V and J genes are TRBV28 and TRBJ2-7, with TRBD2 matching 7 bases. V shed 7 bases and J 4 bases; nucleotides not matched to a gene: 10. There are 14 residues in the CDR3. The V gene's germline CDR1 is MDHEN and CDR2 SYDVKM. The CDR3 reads CASTIGEGRYEQYF. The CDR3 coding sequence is TGTGCCAGCACCATAGGGGAGGGAAGGTACGAGCAGTACTTC.

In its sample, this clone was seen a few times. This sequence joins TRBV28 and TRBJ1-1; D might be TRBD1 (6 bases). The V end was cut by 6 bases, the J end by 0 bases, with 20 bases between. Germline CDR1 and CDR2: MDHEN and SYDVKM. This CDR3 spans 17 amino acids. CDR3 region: CASSLLGQFTLNTEAFF. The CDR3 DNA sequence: TGTGCCAGCAGCCTCCTTGGACAGTTTACGCTGAACACTGAAGCTTTCTTT. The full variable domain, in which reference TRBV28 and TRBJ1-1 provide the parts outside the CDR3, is DVKVTQSSRYLVKRTGEKVFLECVQDMDHENMFWYRQDPGLGLRLIYFSYDVKMKEKGDIPEGYSVSREKKERFSLILESASTNQTSMYLCASSLLGQFTLNTEAFFGQGTRLTVV.

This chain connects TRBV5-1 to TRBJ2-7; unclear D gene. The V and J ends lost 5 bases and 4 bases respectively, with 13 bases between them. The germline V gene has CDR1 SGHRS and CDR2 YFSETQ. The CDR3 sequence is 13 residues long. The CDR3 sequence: CASRGSPRYEQYF. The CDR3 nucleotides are TGCGCCAGCAGAGGATCCCCGAGGTACGAGCAGTACTTC.

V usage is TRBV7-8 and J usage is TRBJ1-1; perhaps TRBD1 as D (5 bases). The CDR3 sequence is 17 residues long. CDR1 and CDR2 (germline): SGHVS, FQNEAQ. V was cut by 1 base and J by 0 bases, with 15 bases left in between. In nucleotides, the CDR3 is TGTGCCAGCAGCTTAGGGGTCACAGGCGTCATGAACACTGAAGCTTTCTTT. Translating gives CASSLGVTGVMNTEAFF. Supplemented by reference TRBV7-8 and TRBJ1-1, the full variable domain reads GAGVSQSPRYKVAKRGQDVALRCDPISGHVSLFWYQQALGQGPEFLTYFQNEAQLDKSGLPSDRFFAERPEGSVSTLKIQRTQQEDSAVYLCASSLGVTGVMNTEAFFGQGTRLTVV.

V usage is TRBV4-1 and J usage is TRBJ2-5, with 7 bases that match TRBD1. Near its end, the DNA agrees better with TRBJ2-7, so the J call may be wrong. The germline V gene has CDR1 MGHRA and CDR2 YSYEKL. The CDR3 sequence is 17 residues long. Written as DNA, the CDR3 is TGCGCCAGCAGCCCACAATATGCCGGGACAGACACCTACGAGCAGTACTTC. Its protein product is CASSPQYAGTDTYEQYF.

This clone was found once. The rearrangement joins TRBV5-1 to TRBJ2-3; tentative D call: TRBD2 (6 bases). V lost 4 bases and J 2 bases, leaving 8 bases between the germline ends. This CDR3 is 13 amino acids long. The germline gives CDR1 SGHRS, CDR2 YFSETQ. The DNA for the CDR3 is TGCGCCAGCAGCCGGGACTCCACAGATACGCAGTATTTT. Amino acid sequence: CASSRDSTDTQYF.

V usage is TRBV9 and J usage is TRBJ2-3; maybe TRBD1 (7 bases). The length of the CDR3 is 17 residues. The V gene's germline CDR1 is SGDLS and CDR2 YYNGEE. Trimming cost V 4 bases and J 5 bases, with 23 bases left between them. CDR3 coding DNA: TGTGCCAGCAGCCCCAGAAGGGGGCTATTGGGGGGAGATACGCAGTATTTT. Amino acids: CASSPRRGLLGGDTQYF.

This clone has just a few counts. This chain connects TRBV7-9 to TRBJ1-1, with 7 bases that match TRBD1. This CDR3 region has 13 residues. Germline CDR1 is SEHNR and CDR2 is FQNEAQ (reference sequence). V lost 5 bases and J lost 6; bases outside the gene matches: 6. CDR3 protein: CASSPQGRSEAFF. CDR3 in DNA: TGTGCCAGCAGCCCACAGGGGAGGTCTGAAGCTTTCTTT.

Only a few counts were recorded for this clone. The CDR3 sequence is CAWTTGTGEEKLFF. CDR3 nucleotide sequence: TGTGCCTGGACCACCGGGACAGGGGAGGAAAAACTGTTTTTT. This chain joins TRBV30 and TRBJ1-4, with 10 positions matching TRBD1. V gave up 4 bases and J gave up 8 bases; unmatched junction bases: 7. The CDR3 has 14 amino acids. The germline V gene has CDR1 GTSNPN and CDR2 SVGIG (reference sequence).

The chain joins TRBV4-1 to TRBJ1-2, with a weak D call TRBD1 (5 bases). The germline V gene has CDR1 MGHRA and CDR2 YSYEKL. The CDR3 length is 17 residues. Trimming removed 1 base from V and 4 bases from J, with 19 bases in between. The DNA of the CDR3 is TGCGCCAGCAGCCAAGGTAACACGGCAGGGTCTGGCTATGGCTACACCTTC. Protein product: CASSQGNTAGSGYGYTF.

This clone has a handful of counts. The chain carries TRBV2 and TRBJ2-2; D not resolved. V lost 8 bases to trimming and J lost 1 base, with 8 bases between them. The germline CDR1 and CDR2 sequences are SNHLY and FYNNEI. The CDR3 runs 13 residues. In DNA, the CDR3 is TGTGCCAGCGACGGGTTGAACACCGGGGAGCTGTTTTTT. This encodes CASDGLNTGELFF.

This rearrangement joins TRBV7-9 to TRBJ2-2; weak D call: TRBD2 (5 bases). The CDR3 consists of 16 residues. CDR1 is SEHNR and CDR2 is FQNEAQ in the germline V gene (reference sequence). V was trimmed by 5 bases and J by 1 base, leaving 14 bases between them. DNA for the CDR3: TGTGCCAGCAGCCCAACTAGGACCCAGAACACCGGGGAGCTGTTTTTT. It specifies CASSPTRTQNTGELFF. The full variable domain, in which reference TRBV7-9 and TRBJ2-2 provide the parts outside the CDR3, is DTGVSQNPRHKITKRGQNVTFRCDPISEHNRLYWYRQTLGQGPEFLTYFQNEAQLEKSRLLSDRFSAERPKGSFSTLEIQRTEQGDSAMYLCASSPTRTQNTGELFFGEGSRLTVL.

CDR3 in DNA: TGTGCCAGTTCTCCGGGACTGCCGGGGGGGGGCTACACCTTC. Translating gives CASSPGLPGGGYTF. This sequence joins TRBV6-1 and TRBJ1-2, with D maybe TRBD1 (5 bases). This CDR3 is 14 amino acids long. V gave up 9 bases and J gave up 8 bases, with 22 bases separating them. Germline CDR1 is MNHNS and CDR2 is SASEGT.

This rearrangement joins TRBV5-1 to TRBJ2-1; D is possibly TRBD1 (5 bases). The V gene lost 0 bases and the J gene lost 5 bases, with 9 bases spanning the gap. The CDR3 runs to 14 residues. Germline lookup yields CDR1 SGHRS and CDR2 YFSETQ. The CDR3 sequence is CASSLATENNEQFF. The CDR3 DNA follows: TGCGCCAGCAGCTTGGCGACAGAGAACAATGAGCAGTTCTTC.

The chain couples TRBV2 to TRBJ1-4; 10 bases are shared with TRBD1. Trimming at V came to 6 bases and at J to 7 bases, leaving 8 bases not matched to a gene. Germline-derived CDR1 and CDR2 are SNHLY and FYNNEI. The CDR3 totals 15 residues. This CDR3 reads CASRATGTGAEKLFF. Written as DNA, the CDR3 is TGTGCCAGCAGGGCTACCGGGACAGGGGCTGAAAAACTGTTTTTT. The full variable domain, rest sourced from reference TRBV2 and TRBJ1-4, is EPEVTQTPSHQVTQMGQEVILRCVPISNHLYFYWYRQILGQKVEFLVSFYNNEISEKSEIFDDQFSVERPDGSNFTLKIRSTKLEDSAMYFCASRATGTGAEKLFFGSGTQLSVL.

In DNA form, the CDR3 reads TGCGCCAGCAGCTTGGCCCCAGGCACTAATTCACCCCTCCACTTT. This translates into CASSLAPGTNSPLHF. This sequence joins TRBV5-1 and TRBJ1-6, with D hard to call. The CDR3 contains 15 residues. V was cut by 0 bases and J by 6 bases, with 10 bases left in between. In germline, CDR1 is SGHRS, CDR2 YFSETQ. The variable domain in full, with the rest retrieved from reference TRBV5-1 and TRBJ1-6, is KAGVTQTPRYLIKTRGQQVTLSCSPISGHRSVSWYQQTPGQGLQFLFEYFSETQRNKGNFPGRFSGRQFSNSRSEMNVSTLELGDSALYLCASSLAPGTNSPLHFGNGTRLTVT.

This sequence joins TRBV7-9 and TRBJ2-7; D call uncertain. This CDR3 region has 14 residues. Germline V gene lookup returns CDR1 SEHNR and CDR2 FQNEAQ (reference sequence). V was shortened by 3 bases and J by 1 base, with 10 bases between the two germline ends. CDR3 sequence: CASSFYDISYEQYF. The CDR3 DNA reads TGTGCCAGCAGCTTTTACGACATTTCCTACGAGCAGTACTTC.